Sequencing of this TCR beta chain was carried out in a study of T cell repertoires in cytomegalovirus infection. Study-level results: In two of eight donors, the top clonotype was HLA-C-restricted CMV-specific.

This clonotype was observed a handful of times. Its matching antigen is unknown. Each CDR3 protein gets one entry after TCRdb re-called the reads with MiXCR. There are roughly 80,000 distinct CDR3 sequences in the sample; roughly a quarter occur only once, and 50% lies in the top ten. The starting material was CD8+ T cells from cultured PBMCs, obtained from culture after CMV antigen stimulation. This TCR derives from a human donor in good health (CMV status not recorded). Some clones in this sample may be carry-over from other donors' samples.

CDR3 region: CASSLDSGATEAFF. The CDR3 DNA is TGTGCCAGCAGCTTAGATTCAGGGGCCACTGAAGCTTTCTTT. V and J are TRBV11-3 and TRBJ1-1, with D possibly matching TRBD1 (6 bases). The V gene lost 0 bases and the J gene lost 4 bases, with 9 bases spanning the gap. The CDR3 consists of 14 residues. Germline V gives CDR1 SGHNT, CDR2 YENEEA. The full variable domain, with the rest looked up from reference TRBV11-3 and TRBJ1-1, is EAGVVQSPRYKIIEKKQPVAFWCNPISGHNTLYWYLQNLGQGPELLIRYENEEAVDDSQLPKDRFSAERLKGVDSTLKIQPAELGDSAVYLCASSLDSGATEAFFGQGTRLTVV.